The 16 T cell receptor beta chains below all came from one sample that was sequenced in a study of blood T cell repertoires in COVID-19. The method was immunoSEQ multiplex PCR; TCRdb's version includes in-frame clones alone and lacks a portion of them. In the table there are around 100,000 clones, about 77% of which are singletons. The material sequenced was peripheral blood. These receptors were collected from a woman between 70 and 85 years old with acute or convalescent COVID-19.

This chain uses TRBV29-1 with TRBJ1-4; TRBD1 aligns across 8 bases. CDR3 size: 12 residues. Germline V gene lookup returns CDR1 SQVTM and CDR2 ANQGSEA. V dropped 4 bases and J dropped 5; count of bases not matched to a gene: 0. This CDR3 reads CSVGQGNEKLFF. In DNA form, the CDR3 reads TGCAGCGTTGGACAGGGGAATGAAAAACTGTTTTTT.

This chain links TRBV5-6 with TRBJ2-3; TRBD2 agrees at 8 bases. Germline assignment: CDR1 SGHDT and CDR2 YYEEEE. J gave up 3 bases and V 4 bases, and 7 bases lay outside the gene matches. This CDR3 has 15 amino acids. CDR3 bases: TGTGCCAGCAGCGGGGGGACTAGGTTTACAGATACGCAGTATTTT. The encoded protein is CASSGGTRFTDTQYF. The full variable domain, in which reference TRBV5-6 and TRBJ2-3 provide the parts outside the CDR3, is DAGVTQSPTHLIKTRGQQVTLRCSPKSGHDTVSWYQQALGQGPQFIFQYYEEEERQRGNFPDRFSGHQFPNYSSELNVNALLLGDSALYLCASSGGTRFTDTQYFGPGTRLTVL.

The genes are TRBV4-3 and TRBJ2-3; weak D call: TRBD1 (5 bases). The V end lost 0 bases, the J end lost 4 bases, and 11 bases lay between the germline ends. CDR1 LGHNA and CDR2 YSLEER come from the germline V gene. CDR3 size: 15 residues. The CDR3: CASSQDRVGADTQYF. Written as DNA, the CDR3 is TGCGCCAGCAGCCAAGACAGGGTTGGGGCAGATACGCAGTATTTT.

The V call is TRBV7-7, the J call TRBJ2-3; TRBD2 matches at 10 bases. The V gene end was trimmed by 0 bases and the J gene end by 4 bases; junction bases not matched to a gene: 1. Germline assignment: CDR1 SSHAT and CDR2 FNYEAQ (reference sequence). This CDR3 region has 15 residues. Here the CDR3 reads CASSLAAGGPDTQYF. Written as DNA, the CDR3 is TGTGCCAGCAGCTTAGCAGCGGGGGGGCCAGATACGCAGTATTTT.

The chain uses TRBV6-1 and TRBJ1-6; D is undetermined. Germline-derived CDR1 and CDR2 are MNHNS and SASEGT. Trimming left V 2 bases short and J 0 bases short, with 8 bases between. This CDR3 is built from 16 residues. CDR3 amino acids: CASSEISVSYNSPLHF. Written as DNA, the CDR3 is TGTGCCAGCAGTGAAATTTCCGTCTCCTATAATTCACCCCTCCACTTT.

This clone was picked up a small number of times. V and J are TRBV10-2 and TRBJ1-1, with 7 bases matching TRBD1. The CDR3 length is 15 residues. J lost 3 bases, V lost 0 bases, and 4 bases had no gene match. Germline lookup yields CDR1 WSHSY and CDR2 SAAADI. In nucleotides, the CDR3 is TGCGCCAGCAGTGAGTCGGGGGACAGAGACACTGAAGCTTTCTTT. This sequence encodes CASSESGDRDTEAFF.

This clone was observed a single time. The CDR3 nucleotides read TGTGCCAGCAGCTCGAGCTATACAGGGGCCGCTGAAGCTTTCTTT. Its protein product is CASSSSYTGAAEAFF. The chain has TRBV7-2 and TRBJ1-1, with 7 bases lining up with TRBD1. Trimming took 4 bases from V and 6 from J; bases not matched to a gene: 11. Germline values: CDR1 SGHTA, CDR2 FQGNSA. The CDR3 has 15 amino acids.

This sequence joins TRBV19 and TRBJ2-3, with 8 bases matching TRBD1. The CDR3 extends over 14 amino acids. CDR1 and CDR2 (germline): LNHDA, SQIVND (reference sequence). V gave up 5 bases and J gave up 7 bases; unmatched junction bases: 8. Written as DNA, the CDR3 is TGTGCCAGTAGTCCGACAGGGGCGCTTAATACGCAGTATTTT. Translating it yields CASSPTGALNTQYF.

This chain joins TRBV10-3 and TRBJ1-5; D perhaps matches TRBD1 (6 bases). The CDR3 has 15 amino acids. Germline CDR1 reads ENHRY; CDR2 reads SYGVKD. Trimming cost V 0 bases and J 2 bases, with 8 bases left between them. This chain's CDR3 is CAISESRGGNQPQHF. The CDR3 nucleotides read TGTGCCATCAGTGAGTCCAGGGGTGGCAATCAGCCCCAGCATTTT.

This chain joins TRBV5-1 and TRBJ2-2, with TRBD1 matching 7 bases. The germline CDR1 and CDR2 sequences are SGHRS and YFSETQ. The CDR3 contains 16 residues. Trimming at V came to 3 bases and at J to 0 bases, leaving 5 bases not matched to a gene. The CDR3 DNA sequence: TGCGCCAGCAGCTCCAGACAGGGCGCGAACACCGGGGAGCTGTTTTTT. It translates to CASSSRQGANTGELFF.

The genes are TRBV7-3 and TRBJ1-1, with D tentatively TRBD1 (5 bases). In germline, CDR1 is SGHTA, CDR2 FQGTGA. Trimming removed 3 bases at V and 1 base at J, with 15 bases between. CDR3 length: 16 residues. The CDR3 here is CASSLGQTHSNTEAFF. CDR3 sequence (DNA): TGTGCCAGCAGCTTGGGGCAGACGCATTCGAACACTGAAGCTTTCTTT.

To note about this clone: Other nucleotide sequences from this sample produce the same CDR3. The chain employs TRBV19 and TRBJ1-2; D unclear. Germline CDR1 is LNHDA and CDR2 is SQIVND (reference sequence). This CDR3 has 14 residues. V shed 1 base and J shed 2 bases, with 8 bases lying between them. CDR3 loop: CASSIGRRNYGYTF. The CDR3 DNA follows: TGTGCCAGTAGTATAGGACGGAGAAACTATGGCTACACCTTC. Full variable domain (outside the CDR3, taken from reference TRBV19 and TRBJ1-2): DGGITQSPKYLFRKEGQNVTLSCEQNLNHDAMYWYRQDPGQGLRLIYYSQIVNDFQKGDIAEGYSVSREKKESFPLTVTSAQKNPTAFYLCASSIGRRNYGYTFGSGTRLTVV.

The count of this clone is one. CDR3 loop: CASSPQQGGTEAFF. The CDR3 DNA sequence: TGTGCCAGCAGCCCTCAACAGGGTGGCACTGAAGCTTTCTTT. The chain employs TRBV9 and TRBJ1-1; maybe TRBD1 (6 bases). Deletions cut 4 bases from V and 4 bases from J, with 14 bases between. The germline V gene encodes CDR1 SGDLS and CDR2 YYNGEE. The CDR3 spans 14 residues. Combining the CDR3 with reference TRBV9 and TRBJ1-1 gives the whole variable domain DSGVTQTPKHLITATGQRVTLRCSPRSGDLSVYWYQQSLDQGLQFLIQYYNGEERAKGNILERFSAQQFPDLHSELNLSSLELGDSALYFCASSPQQGGTEAFFGQGTRLTVV.

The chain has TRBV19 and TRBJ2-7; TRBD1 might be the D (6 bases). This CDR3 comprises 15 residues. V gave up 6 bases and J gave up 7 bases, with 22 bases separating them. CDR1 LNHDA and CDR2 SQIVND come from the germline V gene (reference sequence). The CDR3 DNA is TGTGCCAGTAGGCCCCGGACAGCTGGTGAGGGAGAGCAGTACTTC. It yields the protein CASRPRTAGEGEQYF.

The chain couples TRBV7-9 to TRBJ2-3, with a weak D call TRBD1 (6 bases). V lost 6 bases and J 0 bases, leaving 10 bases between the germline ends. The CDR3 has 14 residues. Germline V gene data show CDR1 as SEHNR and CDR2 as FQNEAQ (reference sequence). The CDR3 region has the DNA TGTGCCAGCAGTTTTACAGGGAGCACAGATACGCAGTATTTT. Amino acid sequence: CASSFTGSTDTQYF.

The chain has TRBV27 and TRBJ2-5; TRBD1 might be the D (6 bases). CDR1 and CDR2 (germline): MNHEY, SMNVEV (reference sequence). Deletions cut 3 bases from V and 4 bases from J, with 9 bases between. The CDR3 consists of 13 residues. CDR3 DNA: TGTGCCAGCAGTTTCCAGGGGCCAGAGACCCAGTACTTC. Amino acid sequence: CASSFQGPETQYF.